Listed below are T cell receptor beta chains from one sample, sequenced in a study of CD8 T cells in Susac syndrome. One entry per CDR3 protein results from TCRdb running MiXCR on the immunoSEQ multiplex PCR reads. The sample records 200,000 to 250,000 distinct CDR3 sequences, around 95% being singletons. Sequencing used CD4+ T cells from PBMCs. The receptors here all came from a human donor with multiple sclerosis. Both conserved end residues are part of each CDR3.

v_gene	j_gene	CDR3aa
TRBV30	TRBJ2-7	CALTGLDEQYF
TRBV7-2	TRBJ2-6	CASSSQGGGANVLTF
TRBV11-2	TRBJ2-1	CAIGGSGRAHEQFF
TRBV20-1	TRBJ2-3	CSARVLAGKDTQYF
TRBV29-1	TRBJ2-3	CSVTGTSLMRGTTDTQYF
TRBV24-1	TRBJ2-2	CATSDGDRVYGELFF
TRBV3-1	TRBJ2-5	CASSQGTSTPSPTQYF
TRBV20-1	TRBJ1-1	CSARDWGQGLTEAFF
TRBV20-1	TRBJ2-7	CSASTGGSSTYEQYF
TRBV3-1	TRBJ2-1	CASSPWGPYNEQFF
TRBV7-9	TRBJ1-2	CASSPGNRGANYGYTF
TRBV7-2	TRBJ2-5	CASSLAPPAETQYF
TRBV3-1	TRBJ1-2	CASSPGTGRNYGYTF
TRBV28	TRBJ1-1	CASSYPRGAFF
TRBV20-1	TRBJ2-3	CSQTSTDTQYF
TRBV27	TRBJ2-3	CASSQSLAWVTPDTQYF
TRBV12-5	TRBJ2-1	CASGLGLAGGRNEQFF
TRBV4-1	TRBJ2-1	CASSRAGIAEGRNEQFF
TRBV20-1	TRBJ2-3	CSASPPASTDTQYF
TRBV6-5	TRBJ2-7	CASSPRPMSYEQYF
TRBV20-1	TRBJ2-1	CSAQPGQMANEQFF
TRBV19	TRBJ2-2	CAPCNTGELFF
TRBV20-1	TRBJ2-3	CSASSLEGRTQYF
TRBV9	TRBJ2-1	CASSLPGTSGSSEQFF
TRBV28	TRBJ2-5	CASSTLAGETQYF
TRBV7-8	TRBJ2-1	CASSLATGGGQFF
TRBV20-1	TRBJ1-2	CSARLGGHGYTF
TRBV2	TRBJ1-2	CASSDDHNYGYTF
TRBV28	TRBJ2-6	CASSTPGSSGANVLTF
TRBV30	TRBJ2-2	CAWGQGSGELFF
TRBV20-1	TRBJ2-5	CSASLRGGETQYF
TRBV15	TRBJ1-3	CATSRGAGQTKSVNTIYF
TRBV24-1	TRBJ1-5	CATSDASNQPQHF
TRBV12-3/TRBV12-4	TRBJ2-7	CASSQDYSYEQYF
TRBV5-1	TRBJ2-1	CASSPLKGIEGDEQFF
TRBV4-2	TRBJ1-6	CASTASVERRGSPLHF
TRBV27	TRBJ2-7	CASSLLAGVEQYF
TRBV12-3/TRBV12-4	TRBJ1-1	CASTVGPNTEAFF